These T cell receptor beta chains were read from a single sample in a study of T cell responses to AZD1222 COVID-19 vaccine. The table came from immunoSEQ multiplex PCR; TCRdb's copy has only in-frame clones and leaves some out. The table lists roughly 120,000 clones, 90% to 95% of them singletons. The specimen comprised peripheral blood, sampled on day 0 of AZD1222 vaccination. Receptors originate from an adult in good health. CDR3s include the opening cysteine and the closing phenylalanine or tryptophan. Each record gives: D gene, clone size, J gene, CDR3 length, V gene, CDR3 protein, CDR3 DNA. A D gene is named only where the DNA matches it firmly. Size is omitted from some rows. Given values are once, few, many or a class for expanded clones.

TRBD2	-	TRBJ2-1	17	TRBV7-6	CASSSLTSASSYNEQFF	TGTGCCAGCAGCTCGCTGACTAGCGCAAGCTCCTACAATGAGCAGTTCTTC
-	many	TRBJ2-1	14	TRBV6-2/TRBV6-3	CASSYTGPPNEQFF	TGTGCCAGCAGTTACACGGGTCCCCCTAATGAGCAGTTCTTC
TRBD1	-	TRBJ1-5	15	TRBV30	CAWKTGTGDNQPQHF	TGTGCCTGGAAGACCGGGACAGGGGACAATCAGCCCCAGCATTTT
-	-	TRBJ2-7	16	TRBV6-2/TRBV6-3	CASSYFGGPYSYEQYF	TGTGCCAGCAGTTACTTCGGCGGGCCGTACTCCTACGAGCAGTACTTC
TRBD1	-	TRBJ2-3	15	TRBV19	CASRMGTGGSDTQYF	TGTGCCAGTAGGATGGGGACAGGAGGGTCAGATACGCAGTATTTT
TRBD1	-	TRBJ1-1	14	TRBV7-9	CASSLGQGDTEAFF	TGTGCCAGCAGCTTGGGACAGGGGGACACTGAAGCTTTCTTT
TRBD1	once	TRBJ2-5	14	TRBV5-1	CASSLQGARETQYF	TGCGCCAGCAGCTTACAGGGGGCTCGAGAGACCCAGTACTTC
-	-	TRBJ2-1	11	TRBV19	CASSSASEQFF	TGTGCCAGTAGCAGCGCATCTGAGCAGTTCTTC
-	-	TRBJ2-7	12	TRBV2	CASSDQSYEQYF	TGTGCCAGCAGTGACCAATCCTACGAGCAGTACTTC
-	-	TRBJ1-6	14	TRBV6-5	CASRWDGRNSPLHF	TGTGCCAGCAGGTGGGACGGAAGAAATTCACCCCTCCACTTT
-	-	TRBJ2-7	15	TRBV5-4	CASSLEAAVGSEQYF	TGTGCCAGCAGCTTGGAAGCAGCGGTTGGGAGTGAGCAGTACTTC
-	few	TRBJ1-2	14	TRBV7-9	CASSLGRKNYGYTF	TGTGCCAGCAGCTTGGGACGGAAAAACTATGGCTACACCTTC
-	-	TRBJ1-2	13	TRBV19	CASSISGRYGYTF	TGTGCCAGTAGTATATCGGGCCGGTATGGCTACACCTTC
-	-	TRBJ2-1	10	TRBV9	CASSGNEQFF	TGTGCCAGCAGCGGGAATGAGCAGTTCTTC
-	-	TRBJ1-1	14	TRBV20-1	CSASPGTDNTEAFF	TGCAGTGCTAGTCCGGGGACGGATAACACTGAAGCTTTCTTT
-	-	TRBJ2-3	16	TRBV6-1	CASSELLATITDTQYF	TGTGCCAGCAGTGAACTACTAGCCACAATAACAGATACGCAGTATTTT
-	-	TRBJ1-4	11	TRBV20-1	CSAREGIKLFF	TGCAGTGCTAGAGAGGGGATCAAACTGTTTTTT
-	-	TRBJ2-5	11	TRBV7-9	CASSDEGTQYF	TGTGCCAGCAGCGACGAGGGGACCCAGTACTTC
TRBD1	once	TRBJ1-2	14	TRBV5-1	CASSSTRQGGGYTF	TGCGCCAGCAGCTCTACAAGACAGGGGGGTGGCTACACCTTC
-	-	TRBJ2-1	16	TRBV14	CASSQARPHSYNEQFF	TGTGCCAGCAGCCAAGCCCGACCCCACTCCTACAATGAGCAGTTCTTC
TRBD1	-	TRBJ1-2	14	TRBV2	CASSYPDRNYGYTF	TGTGCCAGCAGTTACCCGGACAGGAACTATGGCTACACCTTC
TRBD1	-	TRBJ1-1	13	TRBV5-1	CASAGQGNTEAFF	TGCGCCAGCGCGGGACAGGGGAACACTGAAGCTTTCTTT
-	-	TRBJ1-2	14	TRBV11-2	CASTEQQGLGGYTF	TGTGCCAGCACCGAACAACAGGGCCTGGGGGGCTACACCTTC
-	-	TRBJ1-1	19	TRBV5-6	CASSFEWTPSPLMNTEAFF	TGTGCCAGCAGCTTCGAATGGACACCATCACCCCTCATGAACACTGAAGCTTTCTTT
-	-	TRBJ1-4	13	TRBV20-1	CSASRGAGEKLFF	TGCAGTGCTAGTCGGGGGGCTGGGGAAAAACTGTTTTTT
-	once	TRBJ1-1	14	TRBV25-1	CASSEYGAHTEAFF	TGTGCCAGCAGTGAATACGGGGCACACACTGAAGCTTTCTTT
-	-	TRBJ1-1	13	TRBV14	CASSPGSSWGAFF	TGTGCCAGCAGCCCTGGTTCCTCTTGGGGAGCTTTCTTT
TRBD1	-	TRBJ2-7	18	TRBV5-6	CASSPMVLLGQYSDEQYF	TGTGCCAGCAGCCCCATGGTGTTGTTGGGACAGTATTCCGACGAGCAGTACTTC
-	-	TRBJ1-1	14	TRBV18	CASSPSRGLTEAFF	TGTGCCAGCTCACCCTCCAGGGGATTGACTGAAGCTTTCTTT
TRBD1	-	TRBJ1-1	13	TRBV6-5	CASSRDRNTEAFF	TGTGCCAGCAGCCGGGACAGGAACACTGAAGCTTTCTTT
-	-	TRBJ2-5	13	TRBV5-1	CASCRVTEETQYF	TGCGCCAGCTGCCGCGTGACAGAAGAGACCCAGTACTTC